This T cell receptor beta chain appears in the sequencing data of a study of long-term antiretroviral therapy in people with HIV. Overall study findings and caveats: Spans of CDR3 length were tighter for HIV repertoires than for controls. Relative to transplant donor controls, diversity remained lower despite increasing after ART.

This clone was detected only a few times. Its target is unknown. With 2 bases removed from V and 6 bases from J, the gap between germline ends came to 14 bases. This CDR3 is built from 14 residues. CDR1 is SGDLS and CDR2 is YYNGEE in the germline V gene. It was version v3.0 of the immunoSEQ assay that was run at survey level. Sequencing of each sample targeted roughly 40,000-55,000 T-cell genomes. Only in-frame clones appear in the TCRdb table, and some are missing; sequencing was by immunoSEQ multiplex PCR. The table lists about 17,000 clones, 60% to 85% of them singletons, with around 8% in the top ten.

The sample here was unsorted PBMCs, taken at the start of antiretroviral therapy. This clonotype was sampled from a man aged 25 to 40 with HIV. This chain uses TRBV9 with TRBJ1-1, with a tentative D call TRBD1 (6 bases). The CDR3: CASSVGQLSAEAFF. The CDR3 nucleotides are TGTGCCAGCAGCGTCGGACAGCTGAGCGCTGAAGCTTTCTTT.